Here is one T cell receptor (beta chain) with its context. Its antigen has not been determined. No base quality values were provided; no much bigger clone lies one nucleotide off. The entry originates in a study of blood T cell repertoires in COVID-19 (TCRdb year 2020). General notes on the study: Samples from collaborators originated in the United States, Italy and Spain and spanned both the acute and convalescent phases of COVID-19. The material from the prospective study consisted of cDNA or gDNA derived from T cells, B-cell-depleted T cells, or PBMCs. Subjects who had been exposed to COVID-19, were actively infected with it, or had recovered from it provided the deeply sampled blood TCRbeta repertoires that made up the dataset. The repertoires were released in a freely available public database meant as a resource for research on the immune response to SARS-CoV-2. Samples were obtained from the ongoing ImmuneRACE study (first 160 participants) and from 1,254 subjects provided by 6 global collaborators. Nearly every sample came with metadata listing a de-identified subject ID, COVID-19 status, age in years and sex. Where available, HLA class I and class II types were obtained from metadata supplied by the sample provider rather than from assay-based typing. Findings and caveats that apply to the study as a whole: How much clinical and demographic metadata was included differed by source and by participant, and the metadata was provided uncurated.

TCRbeta CDR3 regions were amplified from genomic DNA by means of the immunoSEQ Assay, a bias-controlled multiplex PCR. Turning to the authors' computational methods: The number of nucleated cells in each sample was estimated from the amplification of reference gene primers within the assay. Sequence reads were collapsed and filtered to measure the absolute abundance of every unique TCRbeta CDR3 rearrangement. For each sample, productive Simpson clonality was calculated as the square root of Simpson's diversity index across productive rearrangements. TCRdb holds this immuneACCESS table with in-frame rearrangements only. Some clones are missing; in checked studies, unresolved V genes explain under half, and the rest has no known cause. That table supplies the V and J calls and clone size; D and trimming were determined from the DNA. Within this sample are under 80,000 clones, with approximately 87% of them counted one time only. The ten largest clones take up around 4.4% of the sample.

Measured from the cysteine to the phenylalanine, the CDR3 is 13 residues long. This entry keeps only the CDR3 DNA: 39 bases, framed from base 1. The germline V gene provides CDR1 MNHEY and CDR2 SVGEGT. For this chain, trimming is 6 bases at the V end and 5 bases at the J end, and the number of junction bases without a gene match is 5. Each collaborating institution followed its own protocols to collect whole blood in K2EDTA tubes. Collaborator samples were shipped for TCRbeta analysis as frozen whole blood, isolated PBMCs, or DNA extracted from either sample type. Sequenced material: peripheral blood. Recombination joined TRBV6-2 or TRBV6-3 with TRBJ1-1, and TRBD1 aligns with 8 junction nucleotides. The origin of this receptor is a man aged 50 to 60 with active COVID-19. CDR3 region: CASSRQGNTEAFF. At the DNA level, the sequence is TGTGCCAGCAGCCGACAGGGGAATACTGAAGCTTTCTTT.